Below, 21 T cell receptor beta chains from the same sample are listed, as sequenced in a study of patients and donors after allogeneic stem cell transplantation. TCRdb re-called the RT-PCR reads through MiXCR, storing one row per CDR3 protein. The sample records 900,000 to 1,000,000 distinct CDR3 sequences, 15% to 20% being singletons. Sequenced: blood, either unsorted or a sorted T cell fraction (not recorded which). These receptor sequences come from a human donor who was either an allogeneic HSCT recipient or a stem cell or donor lymphocyte infusion donor (not recorded which). It is not recorded whose cells these are; they may come from a transplant donor.

This clonotype was recorded a few times. The V gene is TRBV20-1, the J gene TRBJ1-1; 8 nucleotides align to TRBD1. The ends lost 1 base at V and 4 bases at J; junction bases unmatched: 5. CDR3 size: 14 residues. From germline, CDR1 is DFQATT and CDR2 SNEGSKA (reference sequence). CDR3 region: CSARGTGYSTEAFF. CDR3 DNA: TGCAGTGCTAGAGGGACAGGGTATTCCACTGAAGCTTTCTTT.

This clonotype appeared a few times. CDR3 DNA: TGTGCCACCAGTGATCTCCGGACAGGGTTGGATGAGCAGTTCTTC. This encodes CATSDLRTGLDEQFF. V gene TRBV24-1 combines with J gene TRBJ2-1; the match to TRBD1 covers 8 bases. V lost 3 bases and J lost 8; bases outside the gene matches: 8. CDR1 and CDR2 from the germline V gene are KGHDR and SFDVKD. This CDR3 spans 15 amino acids.

Many counts were recorded for this clonotype. The chain uses TRBV20-1 and TRBJ1-1; a possible D gene is TRBD1 (5 bases). The ends were cut back, 5 bases at V and 4 bases at J, with 14 bases in the middle. The CDR3 is made up of 13 amino acids. Germline CDR1 is DFQATT and CDR2 is SNEGSKA (reference sequence). The CDR3 bases are TGCAGTGCTTCCGGGACTAAGGTCACTGAAGCTTTCTTT. It is translated as CSASGTKVTEAFF.

This clonotype was seen many times. The genes are TRBV20-1 and TRBJ2-7, with TRBD2 matching 8 bases. Trimming cost V 4 bases and J 2 bases; bases outside gene matches: 7. Germline V gives CDR1 DFQATT, CDR2 SNEGSKA (reference sequence). The CDR3 contains 14 residues. CDR3 coding DNA: TGCAGTGCTACACGGGGGACTAGGGCCTACGAGCAGTACTTC. It is translated as CSATRGTRAYEQYF.

This clonotype has at least ten counts. The chain joins TRBV12-3 or TRBV12-4 to TRBJ2-7; TRBD2 matches 12 bases. V lost 5 bases to trimming and J lost 1 base; unmatched junction nucleotides: 12. This CDR3 has 18 residues. The CDR3 loop is CASSVENKGLAGSYEQYF. CDR3 sequence (DNA): TGTGCCAGCAGTGTTGAAAACAAGGGACTAGCGGGTTCCTACGAGCAGTACTTC.

The chain joins TRBV6-5 to TRBJ2-7; D not certain. Germline CDR1 and CDR2: MNHEY and SVGAGI. The CDR3 covers 14 residues. The V and J ends lost 2 bases and 5 bases respectively, with 13 bases between them. This CDR3 reads CASSYGVLRNEQYF. The CDR3 region has the DNA TGTGCCAGCAGTTACGGGGTCCTCCGAAACGAGCAGTACTTC.

In its sample, this clonotype was seen a few times. The chain recombines TRBV7-8 with TRBJ1-2; D is perhaps TRBD1 (6 bases). Germline loops: CDR1 SGHVS, CDR2 FQNEAQ. This CDR3 is 15 amino acids long. Trimming removed 3 bases from V and 5 bases from J, with 16 bases in between. CDR3 in DNA: TGTGCCAGCAGCTTGGGGCAGCAGGGGAGGTATGGCTACACCTTC. It codes for CASSLGQQGRYGYTF.

The V gene is TRBV7-6, the J gene TRBJ2-3; D ambiguous. Germline V gene data show CDR1 as SGHVS and CDR2 as FNYEAQ. Trimming left V 5 bases short and J 3 bases short, with 15 bases between. The CDR3 runs to 15 residues. CDR3 amino acids: CASSLRLNPTDTQYF. The CDR3 DNA is TGTGCCAGCAGCCTTAGACTCAATCCAACAGATACGCAGTATTTT.

This clonotype was picked up a small number of times. The chain combines TRBV5-1 with TRBJ2-4; D call uncertain. The V gene lost 0 bases and the J gene lost 2 bases, with 15 bases spanning the gap. The CDR3 covers 17 residues. Germline CDR1 SGHRS, CDR2 YFSETQ. CDR3 loop: CASSLAFGFTPKNIQYF. The CDR3 bases are TGCGCCAGCAGCTTGGCCTTTGGATTTACGCCCAAAAACATTCAGTACTTC. Variable domain in full (rest from reference TRBV5-1 and TRBJ2-4): KAGVTQTPRYLIKTRGQQVTLSCSPISGHRSVSWYQQTPGQGLQFLFEYFSETQRNKGNFPGRFSGRQFSNSRSEMNVSTLELGDSALYLCASSLAFGFTPKNIQYFGAGTRLSVL.

In DNA, the CDR3 is TGCGCCAGCGCCGGGGGACAGGGGCCTCGAAACACCATATATTTT. It specifies CASAGGQGPRNTIYF. The chain uses TRBV5-1 and TRBJ1-3; 10 bases are shared with TRBD1. From germline, CDR1 is SGHRS and CDR2 YFSETQ. The trim removed 7 bases at V and 5 bases at J, leaving 9 bases unmatched. This CDR3 region has 15 residues.

The chain links TRBV6-4 to TRBJ2-5; D is unclear. Germline V gives CDR1 MRHNA, CDR2 SNTAGT. V lost 3 bases and J 2 bases, leaving 7 bases between the germline ends. CDR3 length: 13 residues. The CDR3 loop is CASSETWQETQYF. The CDR3 nucleotides are TGTGCCAGCAGTGAAACCTGGCAAGAGACCCAGTACTTC.

This clonotype was seen a few times. The rearrangement joins TRBV12-3 or TRBV12-4 to TRBJ2-1; D might be TRBD2 (6 bases). V lost 6 bases and J 10 bases, leaving 13 bases between the germline ends. This CDR3 is 12 amino acids long. The CDR3 region has the DNA TGTGCCAGCAGCACGACTAGTAACGAGCAGTTCTTC. Translation gives CASSTTSNEQFF.

The rearrangement joins TRBV7-2 to TRBJ2-3, with TRBD2 identical over 7 bases. CDR3 length: 16 amino acids. CDR1 SGHTA and CDR2 FQGNSA come from the germline V gene. The junction had 6 bases not matched to a gene; V was cut back by 3 bases and J by 0 bases. The CDR3 spells CASSLGTIASTDTQYF. Here the CDR3 DNA reads TGTGCCAGCAGCTTGGGGACTATAGCTAGCACAGATACGCAGTATTTT.

This clonotype was found a few times. The gene calls are TRBV11-2 and TRBJ1-2; D is unclear. Germline values: CDR1 SGHAT, CDR2 FQNNGV. CDR3 size: 14 residues. With 3 bases removed from V and 8 bases from J, the gap between germline ends came to 16 bases. The DNA of the CDR3 is TGTGCCAGCAGCTTGGTCGGAGGTGAATACGGCTACACCTTC. This codes for CASSLVGGEYGYTF.

J is TRBJ2-2 and V is TRBV29-1; 8 bases are shared with TRBD1. This CDR3 contains 13 residues. Germline V lookup: CDR1 SQVTM, CDR2 ANQGSEA. V was clipped by 3 bases and J by 5 bases; unmatched bases: 2. The CDR3 loop is CSVDRGQTGELFF. The CDR3 coding sequence is TGCAGCGTTGACAGGGGGCAGACCGGGGAGCTGTTTTTT.

The rearrangement uses TRBV9 and TRBJ2-3, with D uncertain. Trimming took off 2 bases at V and 6 bases at J, with 13 bases between the two ends. The germline V gene has CDR1 SGDLS and CDR2 YYNGEE. The CDR3 covers 14 residues. This CDR3 reads CASSVGLLGDTQYF. The CDR3 DNA sequence: TGTGCCAGCAGCGTGGGCCTACTGGGGGATACGCAGTATTTT.

This clonotype was counted many times. The rearrangement links TRBV6-5 to TRBJ2-2, with 7 bases identical to TRBD1. Unmatched junction bases numbered 7, after V lost 11 bases and J lost 7 bases. The CDR3 is made up of 12 amino acids. Germline CDR1 and CDR2: MNHEY and SVGAGI. CDR3 in DNA: TGTGCCTCCGAGGGGGCCGTCGGGGAGCTGTTTTTT. This gives the protein CASEGAVGELFF.

Concerning this clonotype itself: A read error is likely here: a far larger clone is one base away. The CDR3 here is CASSINSYEQYF. CDR3 coding DNA: TGTGCCAGCAGCATAAACTCCTACGAGCAGTACTTC. The rearrangement joins TRBV7-2 to TRBJ2-7; D is undetermined. Per germline, CDR1 SGHTA and CDR2 FQGNSA. Trimming pared 5 bases from V and 0 bases from J, leaving 5 bases between. CDR3 length: 12 residues.

This chain connects TRBV12-3 or TRBV12-4 to TRBJ1-5; TRBD1 agrees at 10 bases. CDR3 size: 20 residues. The ends lost 2 bases at V and 0 bases at J; junction bases unmatched: 13. CDR3: CASSLSEAGTGVYSNQPQHF. Written as DNA, the CDR3 is TGTGCCAGCAGTTTATCAGAAGCCGGGACAGGGGTTTATAGCAATCAGCCCCAGCATTTT.

This clonotype has more than one count but fewer than ten. The genes are TRBV5-1 and TRBJ1-6; D is uncertain. Germline CDR1 reads SGHRS; CDR2 reads YFSETQ. Trimming removed 0 bases at V and 0 bases at J, with 4 bases between. The CDR3 is 15 amino acids. CDR3 DNA: TGCGCCAGCAGCTTGGACCGCTCCTATAATTCACCCCTCCACTTT. Translation gives CASSLDRSYNSPLHF.

This clonotype appeared a few times. This sequence joins TRBV27 and TRBJ1-1; weak D call: TRBD1 (6 bases). The V gene's germline CDR1 is MNHEY and CDR2 SMNVEV (reference sequence). The CDR3 loop spans 16 amino acids. The V and J ends lost 6 bases and 0 bases respectively, with 17 bases between them. The chain's CDR3 is CASRLLGGPLNTEAFF. In nucleotides, the CDR3 is TGTGCCAGCAGGCTTCTTGGGGGCCCCCTGAACACTGAAGCTTTCTTT.